The entry below describes one T cell receptor (beta chain). Its target is unknown. This record comes from a study of shared clonotypes between healthy human individuals. Whole-study results and caveats: Owing to a small donor count, the genetic and exposure-history diversity represented was limited.

Positively selected for CCR7, the CD45RO-negative cells used as naive CD8 cells excluded terminally differentiated effector memory CD45RA+ cells. Trimming removed 4 bases from V and 2 bases from J, with 8 bases in between. The germline V gene has CDR1 SGHVS and CDR2 FQNEAQ. The CDR3 length is 13 residues. TCRdb's copy holds only in-frame clones and misses some; the assay was immunoSEQ multiplex PCR. The sample shows roughly 2,000,000 clones, around 95% of them seen only once. The chain has TRBV7-8 and TRBJ2-5; D not resolved. This TCR came from a man aged 18 to 30 in good health. Some clones in this sample may be carry-over from other donors' samples. Material for sequencing was naive CD8+ T cells from PBMCs. The CDR3 coding sequence is TGTGCCAGCAGCTCCGAACCGCAAGAGACCCAGTACTTC. Translating it yields CASSSEPQETQYF.